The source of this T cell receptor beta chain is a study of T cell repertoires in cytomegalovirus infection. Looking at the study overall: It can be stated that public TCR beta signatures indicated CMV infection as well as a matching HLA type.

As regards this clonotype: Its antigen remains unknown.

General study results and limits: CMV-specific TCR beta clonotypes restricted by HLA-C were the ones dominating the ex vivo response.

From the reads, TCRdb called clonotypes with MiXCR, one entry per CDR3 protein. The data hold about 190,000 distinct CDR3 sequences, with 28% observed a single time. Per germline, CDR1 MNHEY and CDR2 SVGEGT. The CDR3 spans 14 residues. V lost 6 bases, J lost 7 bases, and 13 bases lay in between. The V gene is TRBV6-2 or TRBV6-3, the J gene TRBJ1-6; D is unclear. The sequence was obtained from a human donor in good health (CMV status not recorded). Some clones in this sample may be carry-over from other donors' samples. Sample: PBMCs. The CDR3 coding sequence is TGTGCCAGCAGCCCATCGGGTTGGAATTCACCCCTCCACTTT. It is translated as CASSPSGWNSPLHF.